The clone carrying this T cell receptor beta chain was seen many times. No antigen is known for it. This entry comes from a study of early T cells in non-severe SARS-CoV-2 infection. General study results and limits: There was a bias toward anti-spike CD8 responses in VDJdb matching, which missed private and CD4 specificities.

In TCRdb, the 5' RACE reads were re-called with MiXCR into one record per CDR3 protein. The sample lists 40,000 to 45,000 distinct CDR3 sequences; over 4% were seen once. Trimming left V 7 bases short and J 4 bases short, with 16 bases between. CDR3 length: 15 residues. Sequenced: whole blood. The rearrangement joins TRBV12-3 or TRBV12-4 to TRBJ2-2, with D possibly TRBD1 on 5 matching bases. The clonotype comes from an adult who was a healthcare worker with PCR-confirmed SARS-CoV-2 infection or an uninfected control (not recorded which). This CDR3 reads CASIRTLGGTGELFF. CDR3 DNA sequence: TGTGCCAGCATCCGGACACTCGGCGGCACCGGGGAGCTGTTTTTT.